The subject of this entry is one T cell receptor beta chain. These data belong to a study of shared clonotypes between healthy human individuals. The CDR3 sequence is 12 residues long. V shed 10 bases and J 4 bases; nucleotides not matched to a gene: 3. The germline CDR1 and CDR2 sequences are MNHEY and SVGAGI. Clones were sequenced by immunoSEQ multiplex PCR, and TCRdb holds only the in-frame ones, with some missing. This sample has 2 million to 2.5 million clones, with roughly 90% found just once. Source material: naive CD4+ T cells from PBMCs. Subset: CD45RA+ positively selected. The receptor comes from a man between 18 and 29 years old in good health. Some clones in this sample may be carry-over from other donors' samples. V and J are TRBV6-5 and TRBJ2-7; 11 bases fit TRBD2. The CDR3 protein is CATTSGSYEQYF. As DNA, the CDR3 is TGTGCCACCACTAGCGGGAGTTACGAGCAGTACTTC.